The clone carrying this T cell receptor beta chain occurred once. The data derive from a study of T cell changes during pregnancy in multiple sclerosis. Some clones are missing from TCRdb's copy, which holds only in-frame ones; the method was immunoSEQ multiplex PCR. The table includes some 41,000 clones, roughly nine tenths detected once. This material consisted of CD4+ T cells from peripheral blood mononuclear cells, taken in the third trimester of pregnancy. The source of this sequence is a female donor in good health, enrolled as a control in a pregnancy study.

The CDR3 bases are TGTGCCGTGACGGGGGACGGCGGAAACACCATATATTTT. It translates to CAVTGDGGNTIYF. The J gene is TRBJ1-3, the V gene TRBV6-1; the D gene is possibly TRBD1 (5 bases). Germline V gene sequence: CDR1 MNHNS, CDR2 SASEGT. The CDR3 loop spans 13 amino acids. Trimming left V 11 bases short and J 4 bases short, with 15 bases between.